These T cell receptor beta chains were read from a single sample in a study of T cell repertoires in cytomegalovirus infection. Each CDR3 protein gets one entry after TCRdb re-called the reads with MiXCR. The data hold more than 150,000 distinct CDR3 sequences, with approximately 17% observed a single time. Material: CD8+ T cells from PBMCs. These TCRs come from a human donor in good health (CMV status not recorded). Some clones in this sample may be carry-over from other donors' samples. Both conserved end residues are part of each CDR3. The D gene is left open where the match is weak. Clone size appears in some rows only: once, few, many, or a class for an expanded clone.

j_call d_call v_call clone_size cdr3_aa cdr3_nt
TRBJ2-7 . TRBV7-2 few CASSSTRLYEQYF TGTGCCAGCAGCTCGACACGCCTCTACGAGCAGTACTTC
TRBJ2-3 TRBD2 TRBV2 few CASSPRGADTQYF TGTGCCAGCAGCCCTCGGGGGGCAGATACGCAGTATTTT
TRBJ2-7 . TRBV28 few CASSLGSIRKAYEQYF TGTGCCAGCAGTTTAGGTTCGATCCGCAAGGCCTACGAGCAGTACTTC
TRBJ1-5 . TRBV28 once CASSLRRGASNQPQHF TGTGCCAGCAGTTTAAGGCGGGGGGCCAGCAATCAGCCCCAGCATTTT
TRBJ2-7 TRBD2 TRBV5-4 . CASSPATSGGYEQYF TGTGCCAGCAGCCCTGCGACTAGCGGGGGTTACGAGCAGTACTTC
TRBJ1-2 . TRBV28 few CASSSAGANYGYTF TGTGCCAGCAGTTCCGCCGGGGCTAACTATGGCTACACCTTC
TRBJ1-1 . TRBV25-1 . CASSIGLFTEAFF TGTGCCAGCAGTATAGGATTATTCACTGAAGCTTTCTTT
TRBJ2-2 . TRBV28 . CASSLRGLPSEELFF TGTGCCAGCAGTTTACGGGGCCTTCCGTCCGAGGAGCTGTTTTTT
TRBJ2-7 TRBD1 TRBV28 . CASSRQGQLPYEQYF TGTGCCAGCAGTCGTCAGGGACAGTTGCCCTACGAGCAGTACTTC
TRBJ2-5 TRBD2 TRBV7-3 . CASSPSGGLQETQYF TGTGCCAGCAGCCCTAGCGGGGGGCTCCAAGAGACCCAGTACTTC
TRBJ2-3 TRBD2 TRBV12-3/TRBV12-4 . CASTEREVSTDTQYF TGTGCCAGCACCGAGCGGGAGGTTAGCACAGATACGCAGTATTTT